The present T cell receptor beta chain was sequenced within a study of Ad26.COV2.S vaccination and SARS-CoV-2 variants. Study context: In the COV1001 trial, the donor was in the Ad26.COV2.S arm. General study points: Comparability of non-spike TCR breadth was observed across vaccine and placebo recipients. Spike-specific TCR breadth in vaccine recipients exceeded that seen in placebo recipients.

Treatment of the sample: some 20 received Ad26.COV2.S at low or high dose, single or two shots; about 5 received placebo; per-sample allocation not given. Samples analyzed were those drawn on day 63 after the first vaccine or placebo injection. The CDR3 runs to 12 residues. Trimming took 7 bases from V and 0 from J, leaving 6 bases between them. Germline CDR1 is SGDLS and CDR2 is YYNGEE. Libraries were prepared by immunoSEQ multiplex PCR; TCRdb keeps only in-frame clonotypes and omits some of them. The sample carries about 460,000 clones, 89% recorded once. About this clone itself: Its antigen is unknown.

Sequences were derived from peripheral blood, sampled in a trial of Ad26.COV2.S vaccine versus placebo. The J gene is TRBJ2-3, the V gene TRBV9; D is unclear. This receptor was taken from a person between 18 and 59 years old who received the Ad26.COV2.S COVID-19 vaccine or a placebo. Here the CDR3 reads CASSISTDTQYF. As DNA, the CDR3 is TGTGCCAGCTCGATTAGCACAGATACGCAGTATTTT.